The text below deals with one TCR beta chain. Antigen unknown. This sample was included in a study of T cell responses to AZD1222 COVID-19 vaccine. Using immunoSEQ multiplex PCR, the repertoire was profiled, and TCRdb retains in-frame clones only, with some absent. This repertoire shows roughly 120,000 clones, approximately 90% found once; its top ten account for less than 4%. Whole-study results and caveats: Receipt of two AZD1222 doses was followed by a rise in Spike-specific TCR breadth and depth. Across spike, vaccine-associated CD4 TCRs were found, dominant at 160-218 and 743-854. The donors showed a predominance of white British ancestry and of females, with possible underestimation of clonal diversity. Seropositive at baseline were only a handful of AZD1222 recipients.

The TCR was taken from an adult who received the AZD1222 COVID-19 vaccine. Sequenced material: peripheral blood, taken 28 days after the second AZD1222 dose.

The CDR3 DNA follows: TGTGCCAGCAGCCCAGGACAGTCAACTAATGAAAAACTGTTTTTT. Translation gives CASSPGQSTNEKLFF. The gene calls are TRBV11-2 and TRBJ1-4; D perhaps matches TRBD1 (6 bases). Trimming pared 5 bases from V and 0 bases from J, leaving 10 bases between. This CDR3 contains 15 residues. From germline, CDR1 is SGHAT and CDR2 FQNNGV.